The entry below describes one T cell receptor beta chain. As yet, its antigen is unknown. This record belongs to a study of cytomegalovirus exposure and HLA in healthy donors. Study-wide points: Highly shared variants forming one cluster were likely a sequencing artifact.

This PCR relied on a set of 60 Vbeta primers and 13 Jbeta primers. The repertoire was sequenced with immunoSEQ multiplex PCR; TCRdb's copy has only in-frame clones and lacks some. This sample has roughly 230,000 clones; nearly 95% occur once, and the top ten carry 1.7%. Trimming at V came to 7 bases and at J to 3 bases, leaving 13 bases not matched to a gene. In germline, CDR1 is MDHEN, CDR2 SYDVKM. The CDR3 is made up of 16 amino acids. The material sequenced was PBMCs. The chain joins TRBV28 to TRBJ2-7, with 9 bases that match TRBD1. This clonotype was obtained from a girl aged 2-15 years in good health and CMV-seronegative. CDR3 loop: CASISFRDREFYEQYF. In DNA form, the CDR3 reads TGTGCCAGCATTTCGTTCCGGGACAGGGAATTCTACGAGCAGTACTTC.